One sample yielded the 10 T cell receptor beta chains listed below, sequenced in a study of blood T cell repertoires in COVID-19. The protocol was immunoSEQ multiplex PCR, while the TCRdb copy is restricted to in-frame clones and leaves out a portion. This repertoire shows over 300,000 clones, almost 90% found once; its top ten account for roughly 6.8%. The sequenced sample was peripheral blood. The receptor source for this set is a man aged 18 to 29 with active or convalescent COVID-19.

The chain uses TRBV5-1 and TRBJ2-5; TRBD2 matches at 9 bases. V lost 0 bases to trimming and J lost 5 bases; unmatched junction nucleotides: 14. Germline CDR1 reads SGHRS; CDR2 reads YFSETQ. The CDR3 length is 18 residues. The CDR3 region is CASSLAGLGGGARETQYF. CDR3 coding DNA: TGCGCCAGCAGCTTGGCGGGACTTGGCGGGGGGGCTCGGGAGACCCAGTACTTC.

The chain uses TRBV5-3 and TRBJ2-1; D is unclear. TRBV5-3 is designated an ORF whose function remains uncertain. The V end lost 6 bases, the J end lost 4 bases, and 17 bases lay between the germline ends. The CDR3 length is 15 residues. The CDR3 nucleotides are TGTGCCAGAACGCCCCGGGTGATCGAATACAATGAGCAGTTCTTC. This encodes CARTPRVIEYNEQFF.

The chain carries TRBV11-1 and TRBJ2-1; no clear D gene. V gave up 5 bases and J gave up 9 bases, with 11 bases separating them. The CDR3 consists of 12 residues. CDR1 and CDR2 from the germline V gene are SGHAT and FQDESV (reference sequence). The CDR3 DNA sequence: TGTGCCAGCAGCCCCGAGAAGCTTGAGCAGTTCTTC. Translating gives CASSPEKLEQFF.

This sequence joins TRBV3-1 (or the pseudogene TRBV3-2) and TRBJ2-5; 7 positions match TRBD2. The trim removed 6 bases at V and 2 bases at J, leaving 12 bases unmatched. Germline V gene lookup returns CDR1 LGHDT and CDR2 YNNKEL (reference sequence). The CDR3 is made up of 16 amino acids. DNA of the CDR3: TGTGCCAGCAGACCCGGTGCGTCTAGCGGACAAGAGACCCAGTACTTC. This gives the protein CASRPGASSGQETQYF.

The V call is TRBV4-2, the J call TRBJ2-5, with 12 bases lining up with TRBD1. Germline CDR1 is LGHNA and CDR2 is YNFKEQ. The CDR3 has 17 amino acids. V lost 1 base, J lost 2 bases, and 5 bases stayed unmatched. The CDR3 DNA follows: TGTGCCAGCAGCCAAGCCGGGACAGGGGGCCGGCAAGAGACCCAGTACTTC. It is translated as CASSQAGTGGRQETQYF.

This chain connects TRBV4-3 to TRBJ1-1; D unclear. Germline V gene data show CDR1 as LGHNA and CDR2 as YSLEER. The ends were cut back, 1 base at V and 0 bases at J, with 27 bases in the middle. The CDR3 covers 21 residues. CDR3 residues: CASSQVLALEGINRMNTEAFF. The CDR3 coding sequence is TGCGCCAGCAGCCAAGTCCTCGCTCTTGAGGGAATCAATAGGATGAACACTGAAGCTTTCTTT.

The J gene is TRBJ2-1, the V gene TRBV6-5; 8 bases fit TRBD1. Germline V gene sequence: CDR1 MNHEY, CDR2 SVGAGI. With 5 bases clipped from V and 7 bases from J, the junction kept 7 bases outside the gene matches. The CDR3 spans 14 residues. The CDR3 coding sequence is TGTGCCAGCAGTAAAAGACAGGGGCCTAATGAGCAGTTCTTC. This codes for CASSKRQGPNEQFF.

DNA of the CDR3: TGTGCCAGCACTTACGGGGGGAATGAGCAGTTCTTC. This encodes CASTYGGNEQFF. The chain combines TRBV28 with TRBJ2-1; 7 positions match TRBD2. In germline, CDR1 is MDHEN, CDR2 SYDVKM. Trimming took 7 bases from V and 7 from J; bases not matched to a gene: 4. The CDR3 is 12 amino acids. The full variable domain, completed using reference TRBV28 and TRBJ2-1, is DVKVTQSSRYLVKRTGEKVFLECVQDMDHENMFWYRQDPGLGLRLIYFSYDVKMKEKGDIPEGYSVSREKKERFSLILESASTNQTSMYLCASTYGGNEQFFGPGTRLTVL.

The CDR3 DNA reads as TGCGCCAGCAGCCTTAGGGGGACTGGCTACACCTTC. This gives the protein CASSLRGTGYTF. V is TRBV5-1 and J is TRBJ1-2; D possibly corresponds to TRBD1 (6 bases). With 4 bases removed from V and 7 bases from J, the gap between germline ends came to 11 bases. The germline CDR1 and CDR2 sequences are SGHRS and YFSETQ. The CDR3 spans 12 residues.

The V call is TRBV6-5, the J call TRBJ1-2, with 7 positions matching TRBD1. This CDR3 contains 13 residues. In germline, CDR1 is MNHEY, CDR2 SVGAGI. The trim removed 7 bases at V and 2 bases at J, leaving 4 bases unmatched. CDR3 loop: CASTRQGNYGYTF. In DNA form, the CDR3 reads TGTGCCAGCACCAGACAGGGAAACTATGGCTACACCTTC.